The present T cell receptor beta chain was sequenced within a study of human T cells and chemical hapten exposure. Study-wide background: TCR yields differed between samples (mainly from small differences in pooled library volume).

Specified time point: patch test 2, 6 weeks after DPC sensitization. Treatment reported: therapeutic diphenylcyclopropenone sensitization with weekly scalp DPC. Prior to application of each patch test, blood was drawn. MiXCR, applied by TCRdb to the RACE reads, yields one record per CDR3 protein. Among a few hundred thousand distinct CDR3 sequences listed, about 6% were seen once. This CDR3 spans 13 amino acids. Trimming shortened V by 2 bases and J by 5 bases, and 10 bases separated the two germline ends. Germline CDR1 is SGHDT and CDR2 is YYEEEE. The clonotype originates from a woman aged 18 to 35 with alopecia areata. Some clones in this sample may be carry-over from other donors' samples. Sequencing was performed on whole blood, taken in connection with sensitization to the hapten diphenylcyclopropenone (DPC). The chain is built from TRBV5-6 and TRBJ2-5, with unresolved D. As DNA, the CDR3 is TGTGCCAGCAGCTTCTGGAGCCGGGAGACCCAGTACTTC. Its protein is CASSFWSRETQYF.